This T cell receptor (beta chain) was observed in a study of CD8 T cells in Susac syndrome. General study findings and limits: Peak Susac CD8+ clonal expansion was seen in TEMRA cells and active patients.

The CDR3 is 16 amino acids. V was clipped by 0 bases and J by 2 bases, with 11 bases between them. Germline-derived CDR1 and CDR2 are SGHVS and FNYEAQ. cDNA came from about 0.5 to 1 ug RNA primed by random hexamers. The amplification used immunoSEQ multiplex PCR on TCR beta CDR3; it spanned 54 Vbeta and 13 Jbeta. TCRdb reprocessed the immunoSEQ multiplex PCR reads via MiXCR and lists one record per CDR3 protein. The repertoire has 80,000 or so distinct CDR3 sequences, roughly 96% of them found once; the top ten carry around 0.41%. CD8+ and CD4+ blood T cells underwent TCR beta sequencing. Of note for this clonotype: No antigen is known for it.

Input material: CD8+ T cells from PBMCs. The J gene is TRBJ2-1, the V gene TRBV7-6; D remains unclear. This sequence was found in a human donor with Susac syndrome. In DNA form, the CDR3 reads TGTGCCAGCAGCTTAGCGCGACTTTCCCCCTACAATGAGCAGTTCTTC. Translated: CASSLARLSPYNEQFF.